These T cell receptor beta chains were read from a single sample in a study of cytomegalovirus exposure and HLA in healthy donors. Only in-frame clones appear in the TCRdb table, and some are missing; sequencing was by immunoSEQ multiplex PCR. The data hold tens of thousands of clones, with roughly 90% observed a single time. Sequencing was carried out using PBMCs. The receptors were sampled from a young woman in good health and CMV-seronegative. Each CDR3 is given with its conserved first and last residue. D genes are given only for firm matches. The size entry is marked missing in some rows and otherwise reads once, few, many or a size class.

d_gene: -; j_gene: TRBJ2-2; abundance: few; v_gene: TRBV30; CDR3aa: CAGNFQGNTGELFF; CDR3nt: TGTGCCGGGAACTTTCAGGGGAACACCGGGGAGCTGTTTTTT
d_gene: TRBD1; j_gene: TRBJ2-7; abundance: -; v_gene: TRBV28; CDR3aa: CASSSSDRVGGEQYF; CDR3nt: TGTGCCAGCAGCTCCTCCGACAGGGTTGGAGGCGAGCAGTACTTC
d_gene: TRBD1; j_gene: TRBJ1-5; abundance: -; v_gene: TRBV2; CDR3aa: CASSRQGASTQPQHF; CDR3nt: TGTGCCAGCAGCCGACAGGGGGCGAGTACCCAGCCCCAGCATTTT
d_gene: -; j_gene: TRBJ2-5; abundance: -; v_gene: TRBV19; CDR3aa: CASSKTRRQETQYF; CDR3nt: TGTGCCAGTAGTAAGACTAGACGGCAAGAGACCCAGTACTTC
d_gene: TRBD2; j_gene: TRBJ2-5; abundance: once; v_gene: TRBV14; CDR3aa: CASSPKGSGSRTQYF; CDR3nt: TGTGCCAGCAGCCCCAAGGGGAGCGGGAGTCGGACCCAGTACTTC
d_gene: TRBD1; j_gene: TRBJ2-7; abundance: once; v_gene: TRBV28; CDR3aa: CASSSRTGGYEQYF; CDR3nt: TGTGCCAGCAGTTCTCGGACAGGCGGCTACGAGCAGTACTTC
d_gene: -; j_gene: TRBJ1-1; abundance: -; v_gene: TRBV6-4; CDR3aa: CASSPVSDRSRSEAFF; CDR3nt: TGTGCCAGCAGTCCCGTTTCTGACAGGTCCCGCTCTGAAGCTTTCTTT
d_gene: TRBD2; j_gene: TRBJ2-1; abundance: -; v_gene: TRBV7-2; CDR3aa: CASSLRGLAGGLGEQFF; CDR3nt: TGTGCCAGCAGCTTGCGGGGACTAGCGGGAGGATTGGGGGAGCAGTTCTTC
d_gene: -; j_gene: TRBJ2-6; abundance: -; v_gene: TRBV7-9; CDR3aa: CASSLSQVPNVLTF; CDR3nt: TGTGCCAGCAGCTTATCCCAGGTTCCCAACGTCCTGACTTTC
d_gene: -; j_gene: TRBJ1-3; abundance: -; v_gene: TRBV19; CDR3aa: CASSMGSSGNTIYF; CDR3nt: TGTGCCAGTAGTATGGGCAGCTCTGGAAACACCATATATTTT
d_gene: -; j_gene: TRBJ2-5; abundance: -; v_gene: TRBV18; CDR3aa: CASEETGETQYF; CDR3nt: TGTGCCAGTGAGGAAACAGGGGAGACCCAGTACTTC
d_gene: -; j_gene: TRBJ2-3; abundance: -; v_gene: TRBV6-5; CDR3aa: CASRGGRTDTQYF; CDR3nt: TGTGCCAGCAGGGGGGGGCGCACAGATACGCAGTATTTT
d_gene: TRBD1; j_gene: TRBJ1-2; abundance: -; v_gene: TRBV6-1; CDR3aa: CASSELRTGGGSNYGYTF; CDR3nt: TGTGCCAGCAGTGAATTACGGACAGGGGGCGGTAGTAACTATGGCTACACCTTC
d_gene: -; j_gene: TRBJ1-4; abundance: -; v_gene: TRBV5-4; CDR3aa: CASSPGGRNEKLFF; CDR3nt: TGTGCCAGCAGCCCGGGGGGGAGAAATGAAAAACTGTTTTTT
d_gene: -; j_gene: TRBJ2-7; abundance: few; v_gene: TRBV7-8; CDR3aa: CASSSNRDYEQYF; CDR3nt: TGTGCCAGCAGCTCAAACAGGGACTACGAGCAGTACTTC
d_gene: -; j_gene: TRBJ1-5; abundance: -; v_gene: TRBV27; CDR3aa: CASSFRDTSSGPQHF; CDR3nt: TGTGCCAGCAGTTTCCGGGACACTTCATCGGGGCCCCAGCATTTT
d_gene: TRBD1; j_gene: TRBJ1-4; abundance: once; v_gene: TRBV6-1; CDR3aa: CASLGTGGERKLFF; CDR3nt: TGTGCCAGCCTGGGGACAGGGGGCGAACGAAAACTGTTTTTT
d_gene: TRBD2; j_gene: TRBJ2-1; abundance: -; v_gene: TRBV2; CDR3aa: CASLAGAENEQFF; CDR3nt: TGTGCCAGTCTAGCGGGAGCTGAAAATGAGCAGTTCTTC
d_gene: -; j_gene: TRBJ2-7; abundance: -; v_gene: TRBV14; CDR3aa: CASSQSPSVFSSYEQYF; CDR3nt: TGTGCCAGCAGCCAAAGCCCTAGCGTTTTTAGCTCCTACGAGCAGTACTTC
d_gene: -; j_gene: TRBJ1-1; abundance: -; v_gene: TRBV28; CDR3aa: CASSSAHRENTEAFF; CDR3nt: TGTGCCAGCAGTTCGGCCCACAGGGAGAACACTGAAGCTTTCTTT
d_gene: TRBD2; j_gene: TRBJ2-7; abundance: -; v_gene: TRBV15; CDR3aa: CATSSLKRGGSLEQYF; CDR3nt: TGTGCCACCAGCAGTCTTAAGCGGGGGGGATCCCTGGAGCAGTACTTC
d_gene: -; j_gene: TRBJ2-6; abundance: -; v_gene: TRBV29-1; CDR3aa: CSVDYGANVLTF; CDR3nt: TGCAGCGTTGATTATGGGGCCAACGTCCTGACTTTC
d_gene: TRBD1; j_gene: TRBJ1-2; abundance: -; v_gene: TRBV28; CDR3aa: CASSLRDRAYGYTF; CDR3nt: TGTGCCAGCAGTTTAAGGGACAGGGCGTATGGCTACACCTTC
d_gene: -; j_gene: TRBJ2-3; abundance: -; v_gene: TRBV5-1; CDR3aa: CASSTGPTDTQYF; CDR3nt: TGCGCCAGCAGCACAGGACCTACAGATACGCAGTATTTT
d_gene: -; j_gene: TRBJ2-3; abundance: -; v_gene: TRBV21-1; CDR3aa: CASSRMLAGGTPDTQYF; CDR3nt: TGTGCCAGCAGCAGGATGCTAGCGGGAGGGACCCCAGATACGCAGTATTTT
d_gene: TRBD1; j_gene: TRBJ1-5; abundance: -; v_gene: TRBV30; CDR3aa: CAHTGGQVNQPQHF; CDR3nt: TGTGCCCATACCGGGGGACAGGTTAATCAGCCCCAGCATTTT
d_gene: -; j_gene: TRBJ1-2; abundance: -; v_gene: TRBV28; CDR3aa: CASSPQASYGYTF; CDR3nt: TGTGCCAGCAGTCCCCAAGCGAGCTATGGCTACACCTTC